Below are 27 T cell receptor beta chains sequenced from a single sample in a study of cytomegalovirus exposure and HLA in healthy donors. Primers: 60 Vbeta forward and 13 Jbeta reverse. Using immunoSEQ multiplex PCR, the repertoire was profiled, and TCRdb retains in-frame clones only, with some absent. The data contain about 190,000 clones, roughly an eighth of them singletons. Sequencing was performed on PBMCs. These receptors were obtained from a man aged 50 to 59 in good health and CMV-seropositive.

Only a few counts were recorded for this clone. The rearrangement uses TRBV27 and TRBJ1-6; the D gene is possibly TRBD1 (5 bases). Germline V gene sequence: CDR1 MNHEY, CDR2 SMNVEV (reference sequence). The CDR3 spans 14 residues. The V end lost 6 bases, the J end lost 7 bases, and 13 bases lay between the germline ends. The CDR3, as DNA: TGTGCCAGCAGGCTCGGACAAATAAATTCACCCCTCCACTTT. Its protein product is CASRLGQINSPLHF.

V usage is TRBV5-5 and J usage is TRBJ1-6; weak D call: TRBD1 (6 bases). This CDR3 comprises 18 residues. The germline V gene encodes CDR1 SGHKS and CDR2 YYEKEE (reference sequence). The V end lost 4 bases, the J end lost 6 bases, and 23 bases lay between the germline ends. CDR3 coding DNA: TGTGCCAGCAGCCCGAGGGGGACCCGCGAGCGGGGTAATTCACCCCTCCACTTT. It is translated as CASSPRGTRERGNSPLHF. Full variable domain (outside the CDR3, taken from reference TRBV5-5 and TRBJ1-6): DAGVTQSPTHLIKTRGQQVTLRCSPISGHKSVSWYQQVLGQGPQFIFQYYEKEERGRGNFPDRFSARQFPNYSSELNVNALLLGDSALYLCASSPRGTRERGNSPLHFGNGTRLTVT.

The chain links TRBV9 to TRBJ2-1, with D perhaps TRBD2 (5 bases). V lost 1 base, J lost 4 bases, and 9 bases lay in between. The length of the CDR3 is 14 residues. Germline loops: CDR1 SGDLS, CDR2 YYNGEE. For the CDR3, the DNA is TGTGCCAGCAGCGTACGGGAAGAGTACAATGAGCAGTTCTTC. As protein: CASSVREEYNEQFF. Supplemented by reference TRBV9 and TRBJ2-1, the full variable domain reads DSGVTQTPKHLITATGQRVTLRCSPRSGDLSVYWYQQSLDQGLQFLIQYYNGEERAKGNILERFSAQQFPDLHSELNLSSLELGDSALYFCASSVREEYNEQFFGPGTRLTVL.

The CDR3 loop reads CASSRTGAWVEAFF. The CDR3 DNA sequence: TGTGCCAGCTCCCGAACAGGGGCGTGGGTTGAAGCTTTCTTT. This sequence joins TRBV7-2 and TRBJ1-1; 7 bases are a match to TRBD1. Per the germline V gene, CDR1 is SGHTA and CDR2 is FQGNSA. V lost 8 bases and J lost 7; bases outside the gene matches: 13. The CDR3 contains 14 residues.

Only a few counts were recorded for this clone. The chain employs TRBV7-9 and TRBJ2-2; a possible D gene is TRBD2 (5 bases). Germline V CDR1 and CDR2: SEHNR, FQNEAQ (reference sequence). The ends were cut back, 1 base at V and 13 bases at J, with 13 bases in the middle. This CDR3 is built from 13 residues. The CDR3 loop reads CASSLGPPGRLFF. In DNA form, the CDR3 reads TGTGCCAGCAGCTTAGGACCACCGGGGAGGCTGTTTTTT.

This chain links TRBV21-1 with TRBJ1-5. TRBV21-1 is annotated as a pseudogene. The CDR3 length is 15 residues. The CDR3 loop reads CASSKEEVAYQPQHF. The CDR3 DNA is TGTGCCAGCAGCAAAGAAGAGGTGGCATATCAGCCCCAGCATTTT.

CDR3 coding DNA: TGTGCCAGCAGCCGTCCCAGGACAGTTGACACTGAAGCTTTCTTT. Protein product: CASSRPRTVDTEAFF. The rearrangement links TRBV7-2 to TRBJ1-1; D may be TRBD1 (6 bases). Deletions cut 5 bases from V and 3 bases from J, with 16 bases between. Germline-derived CDR1 and CDR2 are SGHTA and FQGNSA. This CDR3 is 15 amino acids long.

The chain links TRBV4-3 to TRBJ1-2; D is unresolved. V lost 0 bases and J lost 2, with 10 bases in between. The CDR3 has 15 residues. Germline CDR1 and CDR2: LGHNA and YSLEER. CDR3 amino acids: CASSQELNPNYGYTF. The CDR3 DNA follows: TGCGCCAGCAGCCAAGAACTAAACCCGAACTATGGCTACACCTTC.

The chain combines TRBV7-9 with TRBJ2-2, with D perhaps TRBD2 (6 bases). The CDR3 extends over 14 amino acids. V was cut by 11 bases and J by 3 bases, with 16 bases left in between. The germline V gene encodes CDR1 SEHNR and CDR2 FQNEAQ (reference sequence). The CDR3 is CAGGSGLDTGELFF. CDR3 in DNA: TGTGCCGGGGGGTCGGGGCTCGACACCGGGGAGCTGTTTTTT.

V is TRBV6-4 and J is TRBJ1-2; 8 bases line up with TRBD1. V gave up 6 bases and J gave up 7 bases; unmatched junction bases: 7. This CDR3 has 13 amino acids. Germline CDR1 and CDR2: MRHNA and SNTAGT. CDR3 DNA sequence: TGTGCCAGCAGGCCGACAGGGGTTAGTGGCTACACCTTC. Translation: CASRPTGVSGYTF.

This sequence joins TRBV7-9 and TRBJ2-1; D might be TRBD1 (7 bases). V gave up 2 bases and J gave up 0 bases, with 8 bases separating them. The germline CDR1 and CDR2 sequences are SEHNR and FQNEAQ (reference sequence). The CDR3 covers 15 residues. In DNA, the CDR3 is TGTGCCAGCAGCTTACAGGGGGGCTCCTACAATGAGCAGTTCTTC. Its protein product is CASSLQGGSYNEQFF.

The chain uses TRBV10-1 and TRBJ2-7; D gene ambiguous. V was trimmed by 2 bases and J by 5 bases, leaving 10 bases between them. Germline CDR1 WNHNN, CDR2 SYGVQD (reference sequence). The CDR3 extends over 13 amino acids. The CDR3 here is CASSERPRNEQYF. The CDR3 coding sequence is TGCGCCAGCAGTGAGAGGCCGAGGAACGAGCAGTACTTC.

This clone has just a few counts. The V and J genes are TRBV6-5 and TRBJ1-1, with D uncertain. This CDR3 spans 14 amino acids. V was trimmed by 6 bases and J by 6 bases, leaving 17 bases between them. Looked up from germline, CDR1 is MNHEY and CDR2 is SVGAGI. The CDR3 DNA sequence: TGTGCCAGCAGGCCCTCTGGCGGTGGCGCTGAAGCTTTCTTT. This translates into CASRPSGGGAEAFF.

This clone turned up a few times. This chain links TRBV13 with TRBJ2-1, with 7 bases that match TRBD2. The V and J ends lost 3 bases and 1 base, in that order; junction bases with no gene match: 12. Germline loops: CDR1 PRHDT, CDR2 FYEKMQ (reference sequence). The CDR3 extends over 18 amino acids. For the CDR3, the DNA is TGTGCCAGCAGCTTCATCCCACTAGCGAGAAAATCCTACAATGAGCAGTTCTTC. Its protein product is CASSFIPLARKSYNEQFF.

The chain is built from TRBV10-3 and TRBJ2-7, with TRBD2 matching 16 bases. Trimming cost V 6 bases and J 6 bases; bases outside gene matches: 11. Per the germline V gene, CDR1 is ENHRY and CDR2 is SYGVKD. The CDR3 spans 17 residues. This chain's CDR3 is CAIRGLAGGPQGGEQYF. DNA of the CDR3: TGTGCCATCAGGGGACTAGCGGGGGGGCCGCAGGGTGGCGAGCAGTACTTC.

In DNA form, the CDR3 reads TGTGCCAGCTCACCAAGAGCGCCAGGGGGTCATAACTATGGCTACACCTTC. The encoded protein is CASSPRAPGGHNYGYTF. The V gene is TRBV18, the J gene TRBJ1-2, with 7 positions matching TRBD1. The V gene end was trimmed by 2 bases and the J gene end by 1 base; junction bases not matched to a gene: 10. Germline V gene sequence: CDR1 KGHSH, CDR2 LQKENI. This CDR3 contains 17 residues. Full variable domain (remainder filled in from reference TRBV18 and TRBJ1-2): NAGVMQNPRHLVRRRGQEARLRCSPMKGHSHVYWYRQLPEEGLKFMVYLQKENIIDESGMPKERFSAEFPKEGPSILRIQQVVRGDSAAYFCASSPRAPGGHNYGYTFGSGTRLTVV.

This clone was seen a handful of times. The chain is built from TRBV30 and TRBJ2-2; TRBD2 agrees at 7 bases. V was clipped by 3 bases and J by 2 bases; unmatched bases: 12. The length of the CDR3 is 17 residues. Germline V gene lookup returns CDR1 GTSNPN and CDR2 SVGIG (reference sequence). This CDR3 is CAWSSGPRGINTGELFF. Here the CDR3 DNA reads TGTGCCTGGAGCTCCGGGCCGCGGGGGATTAACACCGGGGAGCTGTTTTTT.

This clone was seen a handful of times. This chain links TRBV7-6 with TRBJ2-1, with 9 positions matching TRBD1. CDR3 length equals 16 residues. CDR1 and CDR2 (germline): SGHVS, FNYEAQ. V was pared by 1 base and J by 7 bases, with 8 bases of the junction left unmatched. CDR3 sequence reads: CASSLGVGTGLNEQFF. In DNA, the CDR3 is TGTGCCAGCAGCTTAGGGGTGGGGACAGGGCTAAATGAGCAGTTCTTC.

This clone showed up just a few times. The CDR3 region is CATSRDNAPEPQYF. In DNA, the CDR3 is TGTGCCACCAGCAGAGATAATGCCCCCGAGCCCCAGTACTTC. V gene TRBV15 combines with J gene TRBJ2-5; no firm D call. The CDR3 contains 14 residues. Deletions cut 0 bases from V and 9 bases from J, with 14 bases between. Germline V gene data show CDR1 as LNHNV and CDR2 as YYDKDF (reference sequence).

This clone was detected only a few times. The genes are TRBV7-2 and TRBJ2-5; 13 bases match TRBD2. V was pared by 6 bases and J by 4 bases, with 5 bases of the junction left unmatched. The CDR3 spans 15 residues. CDR1 and CDR2 (germline): SGHTA, FQGNSA. CDR3 sequence: CASSATSGGAETQYF. As DNA, the CDR3 is TGTGCCAGCAGTGCAACTAGCGGGGGGGCAGAGACCCAGTACTTC.

There are a few counts of this clone. The V call is TRBV28, the J call TRBJ1-2; a possible D gene is TRBD1 (6 bases). V was shortened by 1 base and J by 6 bases, with 12 bases between the two germline ends. Germline-derived CDR1 and CDR2 are MDHEN and SYDVKM. The CDR3 consists of 14 residues. The DNA of the CDR3 is TGTGCCAGCAGTTTATCGTCAGGGGATAATGGCTACACCTTC. Its protein product is CASSLSSGDNGYTF.

This clone was found a few times. V usage is TRBV27 and J usage is TRBJ2-7, with D possibly TRBD1 on 6 matching bases. CDR1 is MNHEY, CDR2 SMNVEV, per germline (reference sequence). The CDR3 extends over 13 amino acids. The V end lost 3 bases, the J end lost 2 bases, and 8 bases lay between the germline ends. This chain's CDR3 is CASSFRGTYEQYF. CDR3 in DNA: TGTGCCAGCAGTTTCAGGGGAACCTACGAGCAGTACTTC.

This clone was seen more than once but under ten times. V gene TRBV11-2 combines with J gene TRBJ2-7; 7 bases match TRBD1. V was pared by 1 base and J by 3 bases, with 0 bases of the junction left unmatched. Germline assignment: CDR1 SGHAT and CDR2 FQNNGV. The CDR3 totals 13 residues. Written as DNA, the CDR3 is TGTGCCAGCAGCTTAGGGACAGGCTACGAGCAGTACGTC. Protein: CASSLGTGYEQYV.

The J gene is TRBJ1-1, the V gene TRBV5-1, with D perhaps TRBD1 (5 bases). Trimming took off 2 bases at V and 4 bases at J, with 9 bases between the two ends. The CDR3 runs to 13 residues. Germline values: CDR1 SGHRS, CDR2 YFSETQ. CDR3 DNA sequence: TGCGCCAGCAGCTTCGGGGGGGGCACTGAAGCTTTCTTT. As protein: CASSFGGGTEAFF.

This clone has more than one count but fewer than ten. The chain employs TRBV6-6 and TRBJ2-3; 8 bases are a match to TRBD2. This CDR3 is built from 15 residues. Germline trimming cut 4 bases from V and 7 bases from J; bases unmatched to any gene: 10. The germline V gene has CDR1 MNHNY and CDR2 SVGAGI (reference sequence). The CDR3 DNA follows: TGTGCCAGCAGTTTCGGGACTAGGGGTTTGAATACGCAGTATTTT. It yields the protein CASSFGTRGLNTQYF.

This clone was counted a few times. V gene TRBV15 combines with J gene TRBJ2-5; 7 nucleotides align to TRBD1. The CDR3 has 17 amino acids. CDR1 is LNHNV and CDR2 is YYDKDF in the germline V gene (reference sequence). The J segment lost 5 bases and the V segment lost 0 bases, leaving 12 bases of the junction unmatched. CDR3 in amino acids: CATSRDQGGRGIETQYF. DNA of the CDR3: TGTGCCACCAGCAGAGATCAAGGAGGCAGGGGGATTGAGACCCAGTACTTC. Looking up the rest from reference TRBV15 and TRBJ2-5 gives the full variable domain: DAMVIQNPRYQVTQFGKPVTLSCSQTLNHNVMYWYQQKSSQAPKLLFHYYDKDFNNEADTPDNFQSRRPNTSFCFLDIRSPGLGDTAMYLCATSRDQGGRGIETQYFGPGTRLLVL.

This clone was observed once. The J gene is TRBJ2-3, the V gene TRBV18; 9 nucleotides match TRBD2. The ends lost 1 base at V and 0 bases at J; junction bases unmatched: 8. Germline lookup yields CDR1 KGHSH and CDR2 LQKENI. The CDR3 totals 18 residues. In nucleotides, the CDR3 is TGTGCCAGCTCACCACTTCTAGCGGGGCGATCTAGCACAGATACGCAGTATTTT. It is translated as CASSPLLAGRSSTDTQYF.